This T cell receptor (beta chain) was obtained from a study of T cell repertoires in cytomegalovirus infection. TCRdb passed the reads through MiXCR, listing each CDR3 protein once. The data show 350,000 to 550,000 distinct CDR3 sequences, approximately 33% seen once. In germline, CDR1 is MDHEN, CDR2 SYDVKM. With 8 bases removed from V and 7 bases from J, the gap between germline ends came to 20 bases. The CDR3 loop spans 15 amino acids. The sequence was obtained from a human donor in good health (CMV status not recorded). Some clones in this sample may be carry-over from other donors' samples. The sample was PBMCs. The V and J genes are TRBV28 and TRBJ1-4; D is uncertain. DNA for the CDR3: TGTGCCAGCGGACCCCACTTTCTTGCCGGTGAAAAACTGTTTTTT. It specifies CASGPHFLAGEKLFF.